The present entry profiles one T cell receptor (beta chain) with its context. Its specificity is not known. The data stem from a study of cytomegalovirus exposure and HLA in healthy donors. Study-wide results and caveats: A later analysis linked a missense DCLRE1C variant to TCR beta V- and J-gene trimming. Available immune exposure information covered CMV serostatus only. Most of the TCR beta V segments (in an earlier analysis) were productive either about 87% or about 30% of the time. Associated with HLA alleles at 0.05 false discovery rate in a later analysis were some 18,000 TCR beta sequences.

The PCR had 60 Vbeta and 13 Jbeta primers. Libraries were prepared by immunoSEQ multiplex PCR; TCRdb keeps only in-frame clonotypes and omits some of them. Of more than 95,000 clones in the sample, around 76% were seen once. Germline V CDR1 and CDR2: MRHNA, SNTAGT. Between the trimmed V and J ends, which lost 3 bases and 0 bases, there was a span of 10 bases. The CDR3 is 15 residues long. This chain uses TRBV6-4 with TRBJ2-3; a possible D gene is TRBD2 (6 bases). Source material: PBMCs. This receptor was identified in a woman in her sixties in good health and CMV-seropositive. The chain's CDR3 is CASSERDGSTDTQYF. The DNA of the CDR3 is TGTGCCAGCAGTGAGCGGGACGGAAGCACAGATACGCAGTATTTT.